This T cell receptor (beta chain) was recovered during a study of graft-versus-host responses after intestinal transplantation. The wider study: Each recipient received a multivisceral, liver-intestinal, or isolated intestinal graft. For two to four years after anti-thymocyte globulin induction, all recipients took tacrolimus and steroids.

Study results and caveats: Early post-transplant falls in HvG clones accompanied the peak levels of circulating GvH clones. GvH clones turned up in recipient marrow; some had shown up first in ileum or blood.

TCRdb's table, derived via immunoSEQ multiplex PCR, lists solely in-frame clones and lacks some. The table shows roughly 70,000 clones, with roughly 92% occurring only once. Concerning this clone itself: Its antigen is unidentified.

V lost 7 bases and J 3 bases, leaving 14 bases between the germline ends. The CDR3 sequence is 14 residues long. The V gene's germline CDR1 is SGHRS and CDR2 YFSETQ. The source material was bone marrow, sampled 734 days after intestinal transplantation. This chain links TRBV5-1 with TRBJ2-1, with TRBD1 as a possible D gene (6 bases). The receptor comes from a human patient who received an intestinal transplant, so some T cells may come from the graft donor. The CDR3 sequence is CASGPGHLYNEQFF. Here the CDR3 DNA reads TGCGCCAGCGGGCCGGGACACCTCTACAATGAGCAGTTCTTC. The whole variable domain, remainder taken from reference TRBV5-1 and TRBJ2-1, is KAGVTQTPRYLIKTRGQQVTLSCSPISGHRSVSWYQQTPGQGLQFLFEYFSETQRNKGNFPGRFSGRQFSNSRSEMNVSTLELGDSALYLCASGPGHLYNEQFFGPGTRLTVL.